The following is a TCR beta chain sequence with its context. The data belong to a study of blood T cell repertoires in COVID-19. Overall study context: Donors in the United States, Italy and Spain gave samples during acute or convalescent COVID-19. Nucleic acid was either cDNA or gDNA, and it came from T cells, B-cell-depleted T cells, or PBMCs.

Authors' processing steps: By means of reference gene primer amplification, nucleated cell counts were estimated. Using immunoSEQ multiplex PCR, the repertoire was profiled, and TCRdb retains in-frame clones only, with some absent. That table gives V, J and clone size, and the DNA gave D and trimming. The sample lists about 150,000 clones; roughly nine tenths were seen once. V trimming: 6 bases; J trimming: 3 bases; junction bases outside the gene matches: 7. Germline V CDR1 and CDR2: SQVTM, ANQGSEA. This CDR3 spans 13 amino acids. V usage is TRBV29-1 and J usage is TRBJ1-2; the match to TRBD1 covers 7 bases. The sequence derives from a man aged 45-60 years with acute or convalescent COVID-19. The sequencing sample was made of peripheral blood. The CDR3 DNA is TGCAGCGTGCGGCGAGGGACAGACTATGGCTACACCTTC. The encoded protein is CSVRRGTDYGYTF.